This is a list of T cell receptor beta chains from one sample in a study of blood T cell repertoires in COVID-19. Some clones are missing from TCRdb's copy, which holds only in-frame ones; the method was immunoSEQ multiplex PCR. The sample lists some 100,000 clones, roughly 79% occurring once. The sequencing input was peripheral blood. These receptors were collected from a human donor in a cohort sampled during active COVID-19. The CDR3 runs from the conserved cysteine through the conserved F or W. The order of the fields is CDR3 length, V gene, clone size, J gene, D gene, CDR3 DNA, CDR3 protein. A D gene is named only where the DNA matches it firmly. Expanded clones are given a class, and other clones once, few, many or no size at all.

length: 18; V: TRBV4-1; size: NA; J: TRBJ2-3; D: TRBD2; DNA: TGCGCCAGCAGTCCCAATTCCGGGACTAGTGTGGGCACAGATACGCAGTATTTT; CDR3: CASSPNSGTSVGTDTQYF
length: 15; V: TRBV5-8; size: NA; J: TRBJ1-4; D: NA; DNA: TGTGCCAGCAGCTTGGGACAGGCTGACGGGGAAAAACTGTTTTTT; CDR3: CASSLGQADGEKLFF
length: 13; V: TRBV7-2; size: NA; J: TRBJ1-4; D: NA; DNA: TGTGCCAGCAGCGACAGGAGGCGTGAAAAACTGTTTTTT; CDR3: CASSDRRREKLFF
length: 15; V: TRBV3-1/TRBV3-2; size: NA; J: TRBJ2-3; D: TRBD1; DNA: TGTGCCAGCAGCCAGGGGACAGTTGTCACAGATACGCAGTATTTT; CDR3: CASSQGTVVTDTQYF
length: 14; V: TRBV18; size: NA; J: TRBJ2-7; D: NA; DNA: TGTGCCAGCTCCCCCGCGGGACAGCAATACGAGCAGTACTTC; CDR3: CASSPAGQQYEQYF
length: 16; V: TRBV29-1; size: NA; J: TRBJ1-5; D: TRBD1; DNA: TGCAGCGTTGGCCCCGGGACAGGGAACCGCAATCAGCCCCAGCATTTT; CDR3: CSVGPGTGNRNQPQHF
length: 14; V: TRBV12-5; size: NA; J: TRBJ1-1; D: TRBD1; DNA: TGTGCTAGTGGTTCAGGGGGGAGTAGCACTGAAGCTTTCTTT; CDR3: CASGSGGSSTEAFF
length: 15; V: TRBV13; size: NA; J: TRBJ2-1; D: TRBD2; DNA: TGTGCCAGCAGCTTAGGGACTAGCGGGGGCGGTGAGCAGTTCTTC; CDR3: CASSLGTSGGGEQFF
length: 11; V: TRBV6-5; size: NA; J: TRBJ2-7; D: NA; DNA: TGTGCCGGAAAAGGGAGCTACGAGCAGTACTTC; CDR3: CAGKGSYEQYF
length: 14; V: TRBV5-6; size: few; J: TRBJ2-7; D: TRBD2; DNA: TGTGCCAGCAGCGTAGCGGGAGGGACCTACGAGCAGTACTTC; CDR3: CASSVAGGTYEQYF
length: 15; V: TRBV5-6; size: NA; J: TRBJ1-5; D: NA; DNA: TGTGCCAGCAGCTTGGGATACACCCCCGATCAGCCCCAGCATTTT; CDR3: CASSLGYTPDQPQHF
length: 15; V: TRBV28; size: NA; J: TRBJ1-4; D: NA; DNA: TGTGCCAGCAGTTTCACGACAGGCCTGCGCGAAAAACTGTTTTTT; CDR3: CASSFTTGLREKLFF
length: 13; V: TRBV10-1; size: NA; J: TRBJ2-3; D: NA; DNA: TGCGCCAGCAGTGAGTCGGGGGGAAGTACGCAGTATTTT; CDR3: CASSESGGSTQYF
length: 17; V: TRBV3-1/TRBV3-2; size: NA; J: TRBJ1-3; D: NA; DNA: TGTGCCAGCAGCCAAGGCCAGGGGAGAGTCTCTGGAAACACCATATATTTT; CDR3: CASSQGQGRVSGNTIYF
length: 13; V: TRBV30; size: NA; J: TRBJ2-1; D: NA; DNA: TGTGCCTGGAGTGTAGGACAGATCAATGAGCAGTTCTTC; CDR3: CAWSVGQINEQFF
length: 11; V: TRBV28; size: NA; J: TRBJ1-1; D: NA; DNA: TGTGCCAGCAGTTTGGCCACTGAAGCTTTCTTT; CDR3: CASSLATEAFF
length: 13; V: TRBV19; size: NA; J: TRBJ2-2; D: NA; DNA: TGTGCCAGTAGTCCAGAAAACACCGGGGAGCTGTTTTTT; CDR3: CASSPENTGELFF
length: 15; V: TRBV2; size: NA; J: TRBJ2-7; D: NA; DNA: TGTGCCAGCACCATACAGGATTCCTTTTCCTACGAGCAGTACTTC; CDR3: CASTIQDSFSYEQYF
length: 14; V: TRBV28; size: NA; J: TRBJ1-5; D: NA; DNA: TGTGCCAGCAGTCCCCCCCGGAGGGATCAGCCCCAGCATTTT; CDR3: CASSPPRRDQPQHF
length: 14; V: TRBV3-1/TRBV3-2; size: NA; J: TRBJ2-2; D: NA; DNA: TGTGCCAGCAGCCAGGGGGGTTACACCGGGGAGCTGTTTTTT; CDR3: CASSQGGYTGELFF
length: 17; V: TRBV18; size: NA; J: TRBJ2-4; D: TRBD1; DNA: TGTGCCAGCTCACCCTTGGGGACAGGGAGGGCCAAAAACATTCAGTACTTC; CDR3: CASSPLGTGRAKNIQYF
length: 14; V: TRBV3-1/TRBV3-2; size: NA; J: TRBJ1-2; D: TRBD1; DNA: TGTGCCAGCAGCCAAGTGGGACAGGGATATGGCTACACCTTC; CDR3: CASSQVGQGYGYTF
length: 17; V: TRBV7-8; size: NA; J: TRBJ1-3; D: NA; DNA: TGTGCCAGCAGCCCCAGGGGTACAGTGCTCTCTGGAAACACCATATATTTT; CDR3: CASSPRGTVLSGNTIYF
length: 14; V: TRBV2; size: NA; J: TRBJ1-2; D: TRBD1; DNA: TGTGCCAGCAGTTACAGAGGACAGGACTATGGCTACACCTTC; CDR3: CASSYRGQDYGYTF
length: 18; V: TRBV2; size: NA; J: TRBJ2-3; D: TRBD2; DNA: TGTGCCAGCAGTAAGCGGGAGGGAACTATCCTTCTCACAGATACGCAGTATTTT; CDR3: CASSKREGTILLTDTQYF
length: 15; V: TRBV27; size: NA; J: TRBJ1-3; D: NA; DNA: TGTGCCAGCAGTCTGACGTCGGGGTCTGGAAACACCATATATTTT; CDR3: CASSLTSGSGNTIYF
length: 17; V: TRBV18; size: NA; J: TRBJ1-1; D: TRBD1; DNA: TGTGCCAGCTCACCCCCGGGACAGGGGGCGAAGGTCACTGAAGCTTTCTTT; CDR3: CASSPPGQGAKVTEAFF
length: 18; V: TRBV10-3; size: once; J: TRBJ2-5; D: TRBD2; DNA: TGTGCCATCAGTGCCGCGGGGCTAGCGGGAGGGCCGGGAAAGACCCAGTACTTC; CDR3: CAISAAGLAGGPGKTQYF
length: 14; V: TRBV10-1; size: NA; J: TRBJ2-1; D: TRBD2; DNA: TGCGCCAGCAGTGAGGTTAGCGGGCACAATGAGCAGTTCTTC; CDR3: CASSEVSGHNEQFF
length: 16; V: TRBV18; size: once; J: TRBJ1-1; D: NA; DNA: TGTGCCAGCTCACCCACAGGGAAAGGGGCGAACACTGAAGCTTTCTTT; CDR3: CASSPTGKGANTEAFF
length: 14; V: TRBV2; size: NA; J: TRBJ1-4; D: NA; DNA: TGTGCCAGCAGTGAAAGTGTAAACGGTGAAAAACTGTTTTTT; CDR3: CASSESVNGEKLFF
length: 16; V: TRBV5-8; size: NA; J: TRBJ1-5; D: TRBD1; DNA: TGTGCCAGCAGTCTAGACAGGGGGTATAGCAATCAGCCCCAGCATTTT; CDR3: CASSLDRGYSNQPQHF
length: 14; V: TRBV5-1; size: NA; J: TRBJ1-2; D: TRBD1; DNA: TGCGCCAGCAGCGGGGCCGGGACAGGGAGTGGCTACACCTTC; CDR3: CASSGAGTGSGYTF
length: 13; V: TRBV12-3/TRBV12-4; size: NA; J: TRBJ2-7; D: TRBD2; DNA: TGTGCCAGCACCCGGACTAGCGGCTACGAGCAGTACTTC; CDR3: CASTRTSGYEQYF
length: 15; V: TRBV2; size: few; J: TRBJ1-4; D: TRBD1; DNA: TGTGCCAGCAGGAGGGACAGGGCAACTAATGAAAAACTGTTTTTT; CDR3: CASRRDRATNEKLFF
length: 18; V: TRBV11-2; size: few; J: TRBJ2-1; D: TRBD2; DNA: TGTGCCAGCAGCTCCCCCCGGCTAGCGGCAAGCTCCTACAATGAGCAGTTCTTC; CDR3: CASSSPRLAASSYNEQFF
length: 13; V: TRBV5-1; size: NA; J: TRBJ1-5; D: TRBD1; DNA: TGCGCCAGCAGCTTCGAAGGGGGCCAGCCCCAGCATTTT; CDR3: CASSFEGGQPQHF
length: 12; V: TRBV3-1/TRBV3-2; size: NA; J: TRBJ1-1; D: NA; DNA: TGTGCCAGCAGCCAAGCCGACACTGAAGCTTTCTTT; CDR3: CASSQADTEAFF
length: 12; V: TRBV14; size: NA; J: TRBJ1-2; D: NA; DNA: TGTGCCAGCAGCCTCGGTTCCGGTGTCTACACCTTC; CDR3: CASSLGSGVYTF
length: 16; V: TRBV5-1; size: NA; J: TRBJ2-1; D: TRBD2; DNA: TGCGCCAGCAGGCGACTTAGCGGGGGTGCAGGCAATGAGCAGTTCTTC; CDR3: CASRRLSGGAGNEQFF
length: 13; V: TRBV28; size: NA; J: TRBJ1-4; D: NA; DNA: TGTGCCAGCAAAAGAGGGAGGGAGGAAAAACTGTTTTTT; CDR3: CASKRGREEKLFF
length: 17; V: TRBV7-3; size: NA; J: TRBJ2-3; D: TRBD2; DNA: TGTGCCAGCAGCTTCAGCGGGGGCGAACAAAGCACAGATACGCAGTATTTT; CDR3: CASSFSGGEQSTDTQYF
length: 14; V: TRBV4-2; size: many; J: TRBJ1-4; D: NA; DNA: TGTGCCAGCAGCGCAGGCAGGGCTAATGAAAAACTGTTTTTT; CDR3: CASSAGRANEKLFF
length: 12; V: TRBV28; size: NA; J: TRBJ2-7; D: NA; DNA: TGTGCCAGCCAGGGAGGAACCTACGAGCAGTACTTC; CDR3: CASQGGTYEQYF
length: 13; V: TRBV9; size: NA; J: TRBJ1-1; D: NA; DNA: TGTGCCAGCAGCGAGCTAGCGAACACTGAAGCTTTCTTT; CDR3: CASSELANTEAFF
length: 16; V: TRBV5-1; size: NA; J: TRBJ1-4; D: TRBD1; DNA: TGCGCCAGCAGCTTGGGGACAGGGATCACTAATGAAAAACTGTTTTTT; CDR3: CASSLGTGITNEKLFF
length: 17; V: TRBV4-2; size: NA; J: TRBJ1-3; D: NA; DNA: TGTGCCAGCAGCCTGAAAGTGGATGCGGGCTCTGGAAACACCATATATTTT; CDR3: CASSLKVDAGSGNTIYF
length: 15; V: TRBV5-1; size: once; J: TRBJ2-6; D: NA; DNA: TGCGCCAGCAAAACAGGGACCTCTGGGGCCAACGTCCTGACTTTC; CDR3: CASKTGTSGANVLTF
length: 19; V: TRBV5-1; size: NA; J: TRBJ2-5; D: TRBD1; DNA: TGCGCCAGCAGCTCAAAGCTAACCGCCTGGACAGGGCAGGAAGAGACCCAGTACTTC; CDR3: CASSSKLTAWTGQEETQYF
length: 14; V: TRBV19; size: NA; J: TRBJ2-7; D: TRBD1; DNA: TGTGCCAGTAGGACAGGGTTGGGCTCCTACGAGCAGTACTTC; CDR3: CASRTGLGSYEQYF
length: 13; V: TRBV10-2; size: many; J: TRBJ1-5; D: TRBD1; DNA: TGCGCCAGCTGCCAGGGGGCAGGTCAGCCCCAGCATTTT; CDR3: CASCQGAGQPQHF
length: 13; V: TRBV7-3; size: NA; J: TRBJ2-3; D: NA; DNA: TGTGCCAGCAGCTTAAACGCGGGCGATACGCAGTATTTT; CDR3: CASSLNAGDTQYF
length: 15; V: TRBV14; size: NA; J: TRBJ2-3; D: TRBD2; DNA: TGTGCCAGCAGCCTAGCGGGGGGGATCACAGATACGCAGTATTTT; CDR3: CASSLAGGITDTQYF
length: 13; V: TRBV7-3; size: NA; J: TRBJ2-1; D: TRBD1; DNA: TGTGCCAGCAGCCAGCAGGGGGCGGGTGAGCAGTTCTTC; CDR3: CASSQQGAGEQFF
length: 15; V: TRBV21-1; size: few; J: TRBJ2-5; D: NA; DNA: TGTGCCAGCAGCGCGGGCCTTAGCGGACAAGAGACCCAGTACTTC; CDR3: CASSAGLSGQETQYF
length: 13; V: TRBV28; size: NA; J: TRBJ1-2; D: TRBD1; DNA: TGTGCCAGCAGGACAGGGTGGGCCTATGGCTACACCTTC; CDR3: CASRTGWAYGYTF
length: 14; V: TRBV10-2; size: NA; J: TRBJ1-2; D: TRBD1; DNA: TGCGCCAGCGCGGGGACAGGTCTCAGCTATGGCTACACCTTC; CDR3: CASAGTGLSYGYTF
length: 16; V: TRBV10-1; size: NA; J: TRBJ2-3; D: TRBD2; DNA: TGCGCCAGCAGTGCCGGACTAGCGGGGAGCACAGATACGCAGTATTTT; CDR3: CASSAGLAGSTDTQYF